These 2 T cell receptor beta chains were all obtained from the same sample, sequenced in a study of blood T cell repertoires in COVID-19. TCRdb's table, derived via immunoSEQ multiplex PCR, lists solely in-frame clones and lacks some. Found here are under 50,000 clones, roughly 87% of them singletons; the top ten hold 15%. The sample consisted of peripheral blood. Source of these receptors: a man between 65 and 85 years old with active COVID-19.

The chain recombines TRBV6-5 with TRBJ2-1; 12 bases are a match to TRBD2. This CDR3 comprises 15 residues. V was pared by 2 bases and J by 5 bases, with 1 base of the junction left unmatched. Looked up from germline, CDR1 is MNHEY and CDR2 is SVGAGI. Here the CDR3 DNA reads TGTGCCAGCAGTTACGGACTAGCGGGAAACAATGAGCAGTTCTTC. The encoded protein is CASSYGLAGNNEQFF.

In its sample, this clone was seen once. The chain is built from TRBV5-1 and TRBJ2-5; 8 nucleotides agree with TRBD2. This CDR3 comprises 15 residues. Germline CDR1 and CDR2: SGHRS and YFSETQ. J gave up 5 bases and V 2 bases, and 8 bases lay outside the gene matches. The CDR3 region is CASSFLSGGGETQYF. The CDR3 DNA reads TGCGCCAGCAGCTTCTTGAGCGGGGGAGGCGAGACCCAGTACTTC. Full variable domain (rest looked up from reference TRBV5-1 and TRBJ2-5): KAGVTQTPRYLIKTRGQQVTLSCSPISGHRSVSWYQQTPGQGLQFLFEYFSETQRNKGNFPGRFSGRQFSNSRSEMNVSTLELGDSALYLCASSFLSGGGETQYFGPGTRLLVL.